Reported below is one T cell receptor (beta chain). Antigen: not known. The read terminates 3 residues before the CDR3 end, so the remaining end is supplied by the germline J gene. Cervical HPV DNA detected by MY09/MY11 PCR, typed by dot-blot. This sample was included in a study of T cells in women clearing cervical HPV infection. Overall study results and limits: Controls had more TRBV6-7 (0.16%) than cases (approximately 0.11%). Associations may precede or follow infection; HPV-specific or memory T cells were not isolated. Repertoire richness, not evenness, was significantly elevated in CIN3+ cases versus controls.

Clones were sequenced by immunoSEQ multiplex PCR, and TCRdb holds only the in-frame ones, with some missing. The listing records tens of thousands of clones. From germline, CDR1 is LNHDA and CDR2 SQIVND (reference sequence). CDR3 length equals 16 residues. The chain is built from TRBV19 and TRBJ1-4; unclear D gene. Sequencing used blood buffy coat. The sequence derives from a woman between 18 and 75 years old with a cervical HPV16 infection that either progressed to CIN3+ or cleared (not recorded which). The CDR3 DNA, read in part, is TGTGCCAGTAGTATAGTCGGCAGACTTTATAATTCACCA. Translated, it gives CASSIVGRLYNSP. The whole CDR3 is CASSIVGRLYNSPLFF.